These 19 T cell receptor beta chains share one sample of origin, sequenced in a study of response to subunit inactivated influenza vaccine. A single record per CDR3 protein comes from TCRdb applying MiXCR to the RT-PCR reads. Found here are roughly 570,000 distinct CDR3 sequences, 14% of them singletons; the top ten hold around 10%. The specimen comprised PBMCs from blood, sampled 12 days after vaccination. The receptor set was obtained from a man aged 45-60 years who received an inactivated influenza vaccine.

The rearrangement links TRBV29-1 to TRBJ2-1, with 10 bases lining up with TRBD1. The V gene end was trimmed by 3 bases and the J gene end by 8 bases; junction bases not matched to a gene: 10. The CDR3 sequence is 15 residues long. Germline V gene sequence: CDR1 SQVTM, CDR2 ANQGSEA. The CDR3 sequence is CSVERQDRGSYEQFF. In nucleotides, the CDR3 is TGCAGCGTTGAGAGGCAGGACAGGGGGAGTTATGAGCAGTTCTTC.

This CDR3 is CASSLYGTTILAKNIQYF. In DNA, the CDR3 is TGTGCCAGCAGCTTATATGGGACGACTATACTAGCCAAAAACATTCAGTACTTC. This chain connects TRBV11-2 to TRBJ2-4; the D call may be TRBD1 or TRBD2 (5 bases each). Germline CDR1 and CDR2: SGHAT and FQNNGV. The CDR3 runs to 18 residues. With 2 bases removed from V and 0 bases from J, the gap between germline ends came to 17 bases.

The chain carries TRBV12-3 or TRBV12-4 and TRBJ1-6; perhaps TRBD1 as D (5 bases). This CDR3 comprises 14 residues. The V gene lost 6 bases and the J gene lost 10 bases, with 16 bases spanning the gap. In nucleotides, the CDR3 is TGTGCCAGCAGACCGGGGGGGGAAGGGTCACCCCTCCACTTT. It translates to CASRPGGEGSPLHF.

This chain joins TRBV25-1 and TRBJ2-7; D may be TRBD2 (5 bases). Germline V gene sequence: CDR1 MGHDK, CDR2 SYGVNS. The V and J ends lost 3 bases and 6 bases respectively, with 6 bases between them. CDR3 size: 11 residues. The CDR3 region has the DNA TGTGCCAGCAGTGACGGGGTCGAGCAGTACTTC. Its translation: CASSDGVEQYF.

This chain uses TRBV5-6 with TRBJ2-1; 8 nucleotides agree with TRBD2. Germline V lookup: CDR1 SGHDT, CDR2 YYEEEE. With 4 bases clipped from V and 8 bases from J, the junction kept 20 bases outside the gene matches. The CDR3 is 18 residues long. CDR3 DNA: TGTGCCAGCAGCCTCTTAGCGGGATTAAGCCGGGGCAGGGATGAGCAGTTCTTC. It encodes CASSLLAGLSRGRDEQFF.

CDR3 sequence (DNA): TGTGCCAGCAGCCAACAGGGATACAATGAGCAGTTCTTC. This codes for CASSQQGYNEQFF. The chain combines TRBV2 with TRBJ2-1; D might be TRBD1 (6 bases). The germline V and J ends were trimmed by 6 bases and 4 bases, with 10 bases remaining between them. The CDR3 spans 13 residues. Germline lookup yields CDR1 SNHLY and CDR2 FYNNEI.

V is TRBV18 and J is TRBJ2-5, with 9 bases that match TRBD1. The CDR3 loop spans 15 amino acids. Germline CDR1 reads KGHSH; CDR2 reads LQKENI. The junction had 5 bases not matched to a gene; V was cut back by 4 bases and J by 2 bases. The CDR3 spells CASSLRDRVQETQYF. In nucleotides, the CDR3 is TGTGCCAGCTCACTCCGGGACAGGGTGCAAGAGACCCAGTACTTC.

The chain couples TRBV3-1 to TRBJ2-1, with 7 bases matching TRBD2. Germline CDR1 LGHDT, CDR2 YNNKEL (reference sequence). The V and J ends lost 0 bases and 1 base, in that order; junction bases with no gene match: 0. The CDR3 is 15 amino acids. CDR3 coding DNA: TGTGCCAGCAGCCAAGAAGCGGGATCCTACAATGAGCAGTTCTTC. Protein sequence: CASSQEAGSYNEQFF.

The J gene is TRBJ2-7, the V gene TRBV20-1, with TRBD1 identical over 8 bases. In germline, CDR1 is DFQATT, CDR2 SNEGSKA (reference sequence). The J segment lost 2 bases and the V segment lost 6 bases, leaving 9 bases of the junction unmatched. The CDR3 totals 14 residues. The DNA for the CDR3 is TGCAGTGCCCCGACAGGGGTCTACCCCTACGAGCAGTACTTC. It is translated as CSAPTGVYPYEQYF.

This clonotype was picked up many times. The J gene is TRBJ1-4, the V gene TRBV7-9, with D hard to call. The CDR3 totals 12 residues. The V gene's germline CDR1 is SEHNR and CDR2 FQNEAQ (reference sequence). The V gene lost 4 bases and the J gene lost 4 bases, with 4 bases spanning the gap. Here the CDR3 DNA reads TGTGCCAGCAGCTGGGGTAATGAAAAACTGTTTTTT. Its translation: CASSWGNEKLFF.

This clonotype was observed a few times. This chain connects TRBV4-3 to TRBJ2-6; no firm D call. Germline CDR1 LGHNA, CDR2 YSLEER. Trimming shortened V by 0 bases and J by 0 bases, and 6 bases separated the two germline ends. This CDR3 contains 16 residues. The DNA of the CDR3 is TGCGCCAGCAGCCAAGAATTGAGCTCTGGGGCCAACGTCCTGACTTTC. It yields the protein CASSQELSSGANVLTF.

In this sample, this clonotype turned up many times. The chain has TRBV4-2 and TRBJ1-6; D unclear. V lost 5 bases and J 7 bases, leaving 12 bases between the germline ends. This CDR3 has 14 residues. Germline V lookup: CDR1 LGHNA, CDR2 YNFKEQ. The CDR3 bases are TGTGCCAGCAGCTTAAACGCCGGGAATTCACCCCTCCACTTT. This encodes CASSLNAGNSPLHF.

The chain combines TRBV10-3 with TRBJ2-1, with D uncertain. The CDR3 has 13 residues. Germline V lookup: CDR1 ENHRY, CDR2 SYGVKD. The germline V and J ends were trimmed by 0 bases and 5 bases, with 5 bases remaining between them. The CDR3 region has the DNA TGTGCCATCAGTGAGTCAGTGAACAATGAGCAGTTCTTC. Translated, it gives CAISESVNNEQFF.

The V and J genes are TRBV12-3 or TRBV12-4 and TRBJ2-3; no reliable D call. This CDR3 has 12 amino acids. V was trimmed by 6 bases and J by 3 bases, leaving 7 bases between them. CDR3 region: CASRRTTDTQYF. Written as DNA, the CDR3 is TGTGCCAGCAGGAGAACAACAGATACGCAGTATTTT.

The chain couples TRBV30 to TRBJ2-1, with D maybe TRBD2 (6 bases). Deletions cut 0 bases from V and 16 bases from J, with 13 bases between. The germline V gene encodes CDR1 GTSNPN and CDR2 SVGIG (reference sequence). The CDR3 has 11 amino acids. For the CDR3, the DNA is TGTGCCTGGAGTGTCGGAGGGGCGAAATTCTTC. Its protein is CAWSVGGAKFF. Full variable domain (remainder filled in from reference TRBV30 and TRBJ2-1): SQTIHQWPATLVQPVGSPLSLECTVEGTSNPNLYWYRQAAGRGLQLLFYSVGIGQISSEVPQNLSASRPQDRQFILSSKKLLLSDSGFYLCAWSVGGAKFFGPGTRLTVL.

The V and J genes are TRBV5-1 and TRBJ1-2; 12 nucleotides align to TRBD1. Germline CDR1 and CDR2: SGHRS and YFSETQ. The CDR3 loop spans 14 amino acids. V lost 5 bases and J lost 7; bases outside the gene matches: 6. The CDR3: CASSWDRGQSGYTF. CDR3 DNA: TGCGCCAGCAGTTGGGACAGGGGGCAATCTGGCTACACCTTC.

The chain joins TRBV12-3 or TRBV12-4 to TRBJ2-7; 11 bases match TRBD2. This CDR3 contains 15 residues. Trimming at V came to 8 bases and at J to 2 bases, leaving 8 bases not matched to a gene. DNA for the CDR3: TGTGCCAGCTCACTCCTAGCGGGGGGTACCTACGAGCAGTACTTC. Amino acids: CASSLLAGGTYEQYF.

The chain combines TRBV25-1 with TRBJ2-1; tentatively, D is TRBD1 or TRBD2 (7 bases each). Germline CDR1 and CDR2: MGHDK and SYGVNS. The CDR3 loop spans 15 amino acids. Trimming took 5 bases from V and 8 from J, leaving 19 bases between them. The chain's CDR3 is CASSRGRGQFDEQFF. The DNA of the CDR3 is TGTGCCAGCAGTAGGGGGAGGGGGCAATTCGATGAGCAGTTCTTC.

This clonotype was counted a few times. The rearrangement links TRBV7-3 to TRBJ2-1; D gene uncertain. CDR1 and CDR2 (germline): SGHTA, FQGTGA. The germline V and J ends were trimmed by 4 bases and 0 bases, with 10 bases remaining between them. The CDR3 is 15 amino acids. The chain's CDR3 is CASSSLTSSYNEQFF. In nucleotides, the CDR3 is TGTGCCAGCAGCTCACTTACGAGCTCCTACAATGAGCAGTTCTTC.